These 20 T cell receptor beta chains share one sample of origin, sequenced in a study of T-cell reconstitution after alpha-beta-depleted transplantation in children. As it was prepared, the TCRbeta library received unique molecular identifiers. TCRdb re-derived calls from the PCR reads in MiXCR, one entry per CDR3 protein. The sample consists of some 310,000 distinct CDR3 sequences, around 20% of them appearing once. Here the sequenced sample was PBMCs, mostly from graft donor cells, taken 180 days after TCRalphabeta/CD19-depleted stem cell transplant. These receptors all come from a male patient under 18 who had a stem cell transplant for acute lymphoblastic leukemia, so the T cells may come from the graft donor.

The CDR3 here is CASSPVGGQPGETQYF. The CDR3, as DNA: TGTGCCAGCAGCCCTGTGGGGGGACAGCCGGGGGAGACCCAGTACTTC. The V gene is TRBV7-3, the J gene TRBJ2-5, with a tentative D call TRBD1 (7 bases). CDR3 length equals 16 residues. Deletions cut 5 bases from V and 5 bases from J, with 21 bases between. The germline CDR1 and CDR2 sequences are SGHTA and FQGTGA.

This sequence joins TRBV11-1 and TRBJ2-2; D unresolved. The V end was cut by 6 bases, the J end by 3 bases, with 8 bases between. CDR1 and CDR2 from the germline V gene are SGHAT and FQDESV (reference sequence). This CDR3 has 13 residues. CDR3: CASRRSDTGELFF. The CDR3 DNA follows: TGTGCCAGCAGGAGGAGCGACACCGGGGAGCTGTTTTTT.

The chain has TRBV20-1 and TRBJ2-7; D ambiguous. Germline CDR1 and CDR2: DFQATT and SNEGSKA (reference sequence). The V end was cut by 4 bases, the J end by 5 bases, with 15 bases between. CDR3 length equals 13 residues. Written as DNA, the CDR3 is TGCAGTGCTAATATGCGCCTCTTTGACGAGCAGTACTTC. Translation: CSANMRLFDEQYF.

The chain couples TRBV18 to TRBJ1-3; a weak D match, TRBD1 (6 bases). The CDR3 totals 15 residues. V was pared by 6 bases and J by 4 bases, with 16 bases between. Germline values: CDR1 KGHSH, CDR2 LQKENI. The DNA of the CDR3 is TGTGCCAGCTCTCCCCGGACAGTTTCGGGAAACACCATATATTTT. It codes for CASSPRTVSGNTIYF.

This chain uses TRBV10-1 with TRBJ2-1, with TRBD2 matching over 10 bases. The CDR3 runs to 14 residues. Germline CDR1 and CDR2: WNHNN and SYGVQD (reference sequence). V trimming: 3 bases; J trimming: 9 bases; junction bases outside the gene matches: 5. CDR3 nucleotides: TGCGCCAGCAGTGACGCCGGGACTAGCGTTGAGCAGTTCTTC. Its protein is CASSDAGTSVEQFF.

The chain joins TRBV6-1 to TRBJ2-7, with D perhaps TRBD1 (5 bases). CDR1 MNHNS and CDR2 SASEGT come from the germline V gene. The CDR3 is made up of 13 amino acids. V lost 10 bases to trimming and J lost 1 base, with 14 bases between them. The CDR3 sequence: CANRPLGSYEQYF. CDR3 in DNA: TGTGCCAACAGGCCCCTGGGGTCCTACGAGCAGTACTTC.

This clonotype turned up a few times. This rearrangement joins TRBV10-1 to TRBJ2-7, with TRBD1 matching 11 bases. V was clipped by 5 bases and J by 6 bases; unmatched bases: 6. The germline V gene encodes CDR1 WNHNN and CDR2 SYGVQD (reference sequence). The CDR3 spans 14 residues. The CDR3 DNA reads TGCGCCAGCAGTTTCCCCGGGACAGGGGGCGAGCAGTACTTC. Translated: CASSFPGTGGEQYF.

This clonotype has just a few counts. This chain connects TRBV5-1 to TRBJ1-4; D uncertain. V was shortened by 1 base and J by 0 bases, with 19 bases between the two germline ends. There are 19 residues in the CDR3. CDR1 and CDR2 from the germline V gene are SGHRS and YFSETQ. CDR3 DNA sequence: TGCGCCAGCAGCTTGAATAGCAATTGGCCCCGAGCAACTAATGAAAAACTGTTTTTT. The encoded protein is CASSLNSNWPRATNEKLFF. The full variable domain, with the rest looked up from reference TRBV5-1 and TRBJ1-4, is KAGVTQTPRYLIKTRGQQVTLSCSPISGHRSVSWYQQTPGQGLQFLFEYFSETQRNKGNFPGRFSGRQFSNSRSEMNVSTLELGDSALYLCASSLNSNWPRATNEKLFFGSGTQLSVL.

This clonotype has more than one count but fewer than ten. The chain employs TRBV20-1 and TRBJ1-1; TRBD1 agrees at 8 bases. Germline loops: CDR1 DFQATT, CDR2 SNEGSKA (reference sequence). CDR3 length equals 15 residues. V shed 0 bases and J 1 base; nucleotides not matched to a gene: 4. The CDR3 sequence: CSARDRGLSNTEAFF. Here the CDR3 DNA reads TGCAGTGCTAGAGACAGGGGGCTTTCGAACACTGAAGCTTTCTTT.

This clonotype occurred a few times. The genes are TRBV5-1 and TRBJ2-3; D ambiguous. Per the germline V gene, CDR1 is SGHRS and CDR2 is YFSETQ. The CDR3 has 16 amino acids. Between the trimmed V and J ends, which lost 0 bases and 0 bases, there was a span of 11 bases. The CDR3 here is CASSLVYRASTDTQYF. Here the CDR3 DNA reads TGCGCCAGCAGCTTGGTTTACAGAGCCAGCACAGATACGCAGTATTTT.

This clonotype was counted between two and nine times. The V and J genes are TRBV20-1 and TRBJ2-7, with D hard to call. This CDR3 contains 11 residues. V shed 5 bases and J shed 3 bases, with 8 bases lying between them. Looked up from germline, CDR1 is DFQATT and CDR2 is SNEGSKA (reference sequence). The CDR3 coding sequence is TGCAGTGCTCGCGGCTTCTACGAGCAGTACTTC. Protein sequence: CSARGFYEQYF.

The chain is built from TRBV28 and TRBJ1-1; D is uncertain. V lost 5 bases and J 8 bases, leaving 12 bases between the germline ends. The CDR3 contains 12 residues. In germline, CDR1 is MDHEN, CDR2 SYDVKM. CDR3 in amino acids: CASSPPAGEAFF. CDR3 DNA sequence: TGTGCCAGCAGTCCGCCTGCGGGGGAAGCTTTCTTT.

The rearrangement joins TRBV11-2 to TRBJ2-2; 7 bases are a match to TRBD2. Germline V CDR1 and CDR2: SGHAT, FQNNGV. The CDR3 spans 17 residues. The junction had 16 bases not matched to a gene; V was cut back by 5 bases and J by 7 bases. CDR3 bases: TGTGCCAGCAGCCCCGGCCGGGGGGAGGGCCAAAGCGGGGAGCTGTTTTTT. Residues: CASSPGRGEGQSGELFF.

With regard to this clonotype: Its ends do not fully match the called genes, so a read error is possible. V gene TRBV4-1 combines with J gene TRBJ2-5; 10 bases match TRBD2. Germline V gives CDR1 MGHRA, CDR2 YSYEKL. The CDR3 spans 18 residues. CDR3 in DNA: TGCGCCAGCAGCCAAGTGATATTCCGGACTAGCGGACAAGAGAACCAGTACTTC. Its translation: CASSQVIFRTSGQENQYF.

This clonotype was found a few times. The chain uses TRBV10-3 and TRBJ2-7; no clear D. Trimming stripped 5 bases from V and 3 bases from J, with 14 bases between. Germline CDR1 reads ENHRY; CDR2 reads SYGVKD. The CDR3 runs to 14 residues. In nucleotides, the CDR3 is TGTGCCATCAGTCCCGTCGGGTTACACTACGAGCAGTACTTC. Amino acid sequence: CAISPVGLHYEQYF.

In this sample, this clonotype turned up a few times. The V call is TRBV4-1, the J call TRBJ1-5, with D possibly matching TRBD1 (5 bases). Germline CDR1 MGHRA, CDR2 YSYEKL. This CDR3 is 16 amino acids long. V lost 1 base to trimming and J lost 2 bases, with 12 bases between them. Here the CDR3 reads CASSQGKGAGNQPQHF. The CDR3 nucleotides read TGCGCCAGCAGCCAAGGTAAAGGGGCCGGCAATCAGCCCCAGCATTTT.

With regard to this clonotype: The junction does not match germline at one end; this may be a read error. The chain employs TRBV12-3 or TRBV12-4 and TRBJ1-1; no reliable D call. The CDR3 loop spans 15 amino acids. CDR3 sequence (DNA): TGTGCCAGCACTTTAATCCCCGGGAGGACCACTGAAGCTTTCTTT. Amino acid sequence: CASTLIPGRTTEAFF.

The chain couples TRBV5-1 to TRBJ2-7; the match to TRBD1 covers 8 bases. Germline loops: CDR1 SGHRS, CDR2 YFSETQ. Unmatched junction bases numbered 8, after V lost 0 bases and J lost 9 bases. The CDR3 length is 14 residues. The chain's CDR3 is CASSLGQGPMGQYF. The DNA of the CDR3 is TGCGCCAGCAGCTTGGGACAGGGGCCGATGGGGCAGTACTTC. The whole variable domain, remainder taken from reference TRBV5-1 and TRBJ2-7, is KAGVTQTPRYLIKTRGQQVTLSCSPISGHRSVSWYQQTPGQGLQFLFEYFSETQRNKGNFPGRFSGRQFSNSRSEMNVSTLELGDSALYLCASSLGQGPMGQYFGPGTRLTVT.

The chain couples TRBV20-1 to TRBJ2-2; 9 bases are shared with TRBD2. The CDR3 runs to 16 residues. V lost 3 bases, J lost 4 bases, and 9 bases stayed unmatched. Germline CDR1 is DFQATT and CDR2 is SNEGSKA (reference sequence). The chain's CDR3 is CSASGAGGRGTGELFF. The CDR3 region has the DNA TGCAGTGCTAGTGGCGCTGGCGGGAGGGGCACCGGGGAGCTGTTTTTT.

This clonotype was counted a few times. The gene calls are TRBV7-2 and TRBJ2-7, with 12 nucleotides matching TRBD2. J gave up 5 bases and V 1 base, and 3 bases lay outside the gene matches. The CDR3 covers 15 residues. Germline assignment: CDR1 SGHTA and CDR2 FQGNSA. The CDR3, as DNA: TGTGCCAGCAGCTTAGTCCTAGCGGGAGGGGACGAGCAGTACTTC. Translating gives CASSLVLAGGDEQYF.